A single sample is the source of the 5 T cell receptor beta chains below, sequenced in a study of regulatory T cells in long-lasting Graves disease. Time point here: newly diagnosed GD, antithyroid drugs for less than 3 months. PBMCs were the source of the RNA used for TCR sequencing. iRepertoire HTBI primers and Arm-PCR of CDR3 regions built TCR beta libraries. TCRdb reprocessed the multiplex PCR reads with MiXCR, giving one entry per CDR3 protein. Of under 450,000 distinct CDR3 sequences in the sample, about an eighth were seen once. The sample also formed part of further work on T cells in Graves' hyperthyroidism and ophthalmopathy.

Here the sequenced sample was peripheral blood mononuclear cells (PBMCs), taken at new diagnosis, from a patient treated with antithyroid drugs. The receptors stem from a woman aged 18-35 years with Graves disease.

There are a few counts of this clonotype. This chain connects TRBV27 to TRBJ2-7; no reliable D call. The CDR3 consists of 14 residues. Trimming pared 5 bases from V and 6 bases from J, leaving 17 bases between. CDR1 and CDR2 from the germline V gene are MNHEY and SMNVEV (reference sequence). The CDR3 nucleotides read TGTGCCAGCAGTCGTAGCATTCCGATACCCGAGCAGTACTTC. It is translated as CASSRSIPIPEQYF.

This clonotype was seen many times. The chain recombines TRBV7-9 with TRBJ1-2, with unresolved D. Germline CDR1 and CDR2: SEHNR and FQNEAQ (reference sequence). The CDR3 spans 14 residues. Trimming left V 1 base short and J 5 bases short, with 11 bases between. CDR3 sequence reads: CASSLGVSQYGYTF. Here the CDR3 DNA reads TGTGCCAGCAGCTTAGGAGTGTCCCAATATGGCTACACCTTC.

In its sample, this clonotype was seen many times. J is TRBJ2-7 and V is TRBV12-3 or TRBV12-4; D gene ambiguous. V gave up 6 bases and J gave up 5 bases, with 11 bases separating them. The CDR3 sequence is 12 residues long. In nucleotides, the CDR3 is TGTGCCAGCAGCCTCAGTAACCACGAGCAGTACTTC. Protein product: CASSLSNHEQYF.

There are many counts of this clonotype. CDR3 region: CASSYETVHQPQHF. The CDR3 DNA follows: TGTGCCAGCAGTTACGAGACAGTCCATCAGCCCCAGCATTTT. The gene calls are TRBV6-2 or TRBV6-3 and TRBJ1-5; maybe TRBD1 (5 bases). This CDR3 has 14 residues. Germline assignment: CDR1 MNHEY and CDR2 SVGEGT. V was pared by 2 bases and J by 5 bases, with 10 bases between.

This clonotype has more than one count but fewer than ten. The V call is TRBV6-1, the J call TRBJ2-2; D unresolved. V gave up 7 bases and J gave up 6 bases, with 15 bases separating them. The CDR3 consists of 14 residues. Germline-derived CDR1 and CDR2 are MNHNS and SASEGT. The CDR3 region is CASIYEIGSGELFF. The CDR3 DNA reads as TGTGCCAGCATCTATGAGATAGGCTCCGGGGAGCTGTTTTTT.